This T cell receptor beta chain was identified during a study of T-cell reconstitution after alpha-beta-depleted transplantation in children. Study results and limitations: Roughly two months post-transplant, alpha-beta T cells reportedly originated from several hundred graft clones that had expanded. Among T cells one year after transplant, newly produced cells accounted for most counts and diversity.

Unique molecular identifiers were incorporated when the TCRbeta library was constructed. TCRdb analysed the PCR reads with MiXCR anew, one entry per CDR3 protein. The profile shows about 500,000 distinct CDR3 sequences, approximately 10% of them singletons. This clonotype came up a few times. Its antigen is not identified. Germline assignment: CDR1 SGHTA and CDR2 FQGTGA. CDR3 size: 16 residues. Germline trimming cut 2 bases from V and 3 bases from J; bases unmatched to any gene: 7. The chain is built from TRBV7-3 and TRBJ2-7; TRBD1 matches 10 bases. This receptor was obtained from a female patient aged 2 to 10 who had a stem cell transplant for aplastic anemia, so the T cells may come from the graft donor. The source material was PBMCs, mostly from graft donor cells, sampled 180 days after TCRalphabeta/CD19-depleted stem cell transplant. CDR3 amino acids: CASSLSGGTGDYEQYF. The CDR3 nucleotides read TGTGCCAGCAGCTTATCCGGAGGGACAGGGGACTACGAGCAGTACTTC.